These 11 T cell receptor beta chains originate from one sample sequenced in a study of blood T cell repertoires in COVID-19. This table comes from immunoSEQ multiplex PCR, and its TCRdb copy is limited to in-frame clones, with some not included. The sample holds over 65,000 clones; 80% to 85% are singletons and the top ten take 9.2%. Input material: peripheral blood. Receptors were obtained from a human donor in a cohort sampled during active COVID-19.

This clone was counted a few times. The chain joins TRBV27 to TRBJ1-1; 11 nucleotides align to TRBD1. CDR1 is MNHEY and CDR2 is SMNVEV in the germline V gene (reference sequence). Trimming cost V 5 bases and J 3 bases; bases outside gene matches: 8. This CDR3 region has 16 residues. CDR3 nucleotide sequence: TGTGCCAGCAGTCCGCGGACAGGGGGCCTGGACACTGAAGCTTTCTTT. This codes for CASSPRTGGLDTEAFF.

The rearrangement links TRBV18 to TRBJ2-7; tentatively, D is TRBD2 (7 bases). The V gene's germline CDR1 is KGHSH and CDR2 LQKENI. This CDR3 region has 15 residues. V was pared by 0 bases and J by 2 bases, with 11 bases between. DNA of the CDR3: TGTGCCAGCTCACCACCGGCGGGGGCGCCCTACGAGCAGTACTTC. Protein product: CASSPPAGAPYEQYF.

The chain carries TRBV5-1 and TRBJ1-1, with 8 bases matching TRBD1. CDR1 and CDR2 from the germline V gene are SGHRS and YFSETQ. The CDR3 is made up of 15 amino acids. Trimming removed 1 base from V and 5 bases from J; junction bases left unmatched: 7. CDR3 region: CASSLPGQVGTEAFF. CDR3 DNA sequence: TGCGCCAGCAGCTTGCCGGGACAGGTGGGAACTGAAGCTTTCTTT. The entire variable domain, with the rest obtained from reference TRBV5-1 and TRBJ1-1, is as follows: KAGVTQTPRYLIKTRGQQVTLSCSPISGHRSVSWYQQTPGQGLQFLFEYFSETQRNKGNFPGRFSGRQFSNSRSEMNVSTLELGDSALYLCASSLPGQVGTEAFFGQGTRLTVV.

The rearrangement links TRBV19 to TRBJ2-2, with TRBD2 matching over 8 bases. The length of the CDR3 is 16 residues. CDR1 LNHDA and CDR2 SQIVND come from the germline V gene (reference sequence). Trimming took 6 bases from V and 6 from J; bases not matched to a gene: 12. CDR3 region: CASSPPAGVPPGELFF. CDR3 bases: TGTGCCAGTAGCCCCCCAGCGGGAGTGCCGCCCGGGGAGCTGTTTTTT. The entire variable domain, with the rest obtained from reference TRBV19 and TRBJ2-2, is as follows: DGGITQSPKYLFRKEGQNVTLSCEQNLNHDAMYWYRQDPGQGLRLIYYSQIVNDFQKGDIAEGYSVSREKKESFPLTVTSAQKNPTAFYLCASSPPAGVPPGELFFGEGSRLTVL.

DNA for the CDR3: TGTGCCAGCAGTCGGCAGACAGGTGGAAACACCATATATTTT. Protein sequence: CASSRQTGGNTIYF. This rearrangement joins TRBV28 to TRBJ1-3; maybe TRBD1 (6 bases). V was clipped by 5 bases and J by 3 bases, with 11 bases between them. CDR3 length equals 14 residues. Per the germline V gene, CDR1 is MDHEN and CDR2 is SYDVKM.

This chain uses TRBV19 with TRBJ2-2; 8 bases line up with TRBD2. J lost 1 base, V lost 7 bases, and 5 bases had no gene match. From germline, CDR1 is LNHDA and CDR2 SQIVND (reference sequence). There are 15 residues in the CDR3. The CDR3 DNA sequence: TGTGCCAGTACTAAGCTAGCGGGGAACACCGGGGAGCTGTTTTTT. This encodes CASTKLAGNTGELFF.

This clone was seen just once. The rearrangement joins TRBV18 to TRBJ1-2; tentatively, D is TRBD1 (5 bases). This CDR3 is built from 14 residues. The V and J ends lost 0 bases and 4 bases respectively, with 9 bases between them. The germline V gene has CDR1 KGHSH and CDR2 LQKENI. The CDR3 here is CASSPPGQRYGYTF. The CDR3 nucleotides are TGTGCCAGCTCACCACCCGGACAACGCTATGGCTACACCTTC.

The table lists this clone with a few counts. The V gene is TRBV2, the J gene TRBJ2-7, with 9 bases identical to TRBD1. CDR3 size: 16 residues. J gave up 3 bases and V 1 base, and 7 bases lay outside the gene matches. Germline CDR1 reads SNHLY; CDR2 reads FYNNEI. The CDR3 here is CASSEGRDREGYEQYF. The CDR3 region has the DNA TGTGCCAGCAGTGAAGGCCGGGACAGGGAAGGCTACGAGCAGTACTTC.

The CDR3 DNA reads TGTGCCAGCAGTTTAGGGGGGACTAGCGGGAGCCTGGGGGAGCAGTACTTC. This sequence encodes CASSLGGTSGSLGEQYF. The J gene is TRBJ2-7, the V gene TRBV27; 14 nucleotides line up with TRBD2. Germline loops: CDR1 MNHEY, CDR2 SMNVEV (reference sequence). V lost 2 bases and J lost 7; bases outside the gene matches: 10. This CDR3 is 17 amino acids long.

CDR3 sequence reads: CASSPGDTEAFF. Here the CDR3 DNA reads TGTGCCAGCAGCCCAGGCGACACTGAAGCTTTCTTT. The V call is TRBV7-8, the J call TRBJ1-1, with D unclear. V gave up 5 bases and J gave up 3 bases, with 7 bases separating them. Germline CDR1 and CDR2: SGHVS and FQNEAQ. The length of the CDR3 is 12 residues.

The chain has TRBV7-9 and TRBJ2-2, with D unclear. The CDR3 totals 14 residues. Trimming cost V 4 bases and J 5 bases, with 11 bases left between them. Per the germline V gene, CDR1 is SEHNR and CDR2 is FQNEAQ (reference sequence). The CDR3 nucleotides are TGTGCCAGCAGCTCCACTCTAGTGACCGGGGAGCTGTTTTTT. It yields the protein CASSSTLVTGELFF.